Listed here are 6 T cell receptor beta chains from one sample, sequenced in a study of CD8+ T cells in alopecia areata. Reverse transcription of extracted RNA yielded cDNA, which provided the sequencing template. Here immunoSEQ multiplex PCR was the method, and the copy in TCRdb shows in-frame clones only, minus some. The sample gives some 180,000 clones, around 63% of which show up once; 1.5% to 2% is in the top ten. Sequencing used CD4+ T cells sorted from blood, obtained at week 0. All receptors come from a human donor with alopecia areata.

The chain recombines TRBV30 with TRBJ1-1; D is ambiguous. The CDR3 has 14 residues. CDR1 and CDR2 from the germline V gene are GTSNPN and SVGIG (reference sequence). V lost 2 bases to trimming and J lost 0 bases, with 10 bases between them. The CDR3 loop reads CAWSRESMNTEAFF. CDR3 DNA sequence: TGTGCCTGGAGTAGGGAGAGTATGAACACTGAAGCTTTCTTT. Variable domain in full (rest from reference TRBV30 and TRBJ1-1): SQTIHQWPATLVQPVGSPLSLECTVEGTSNPNLYWYRQAAGRGLQLLFYSVGIGQISSEVPQNLSASRPQDRQFILSSKKLLLSDSGFYLCAWSRESMNTEAFFGQGTRLTVV.

J is TRBJ1-2 and V is TRBV4-1, with D uncertain. This CDR3 comprises 16 residues. CDR1 is MGHRA, CDR2 YSYEKL, per germline. V lost 2 bases and J lost 2, with 15 bases in between. The CDR3 reads CASSQSPALGNYGYTF. Here the CDR3 DNA reads TGCGCCAGCAGCCAATCCCCAGCGTTAGGGAACTATGGCTACACCTTC.

The CDR3 region has the DNA TGTGCCTGGAGTGTTAACAGGGCCTATAATTCACCCCTCCACTTT. Translation gives CAWSVNRAYNSPLHF. The V call is TRBV30, the J call TRBJ1-6; D possibly corresponds to TRBD1 (6 bases). This CDR3 contains 15 residues. The germline CDR1 and CDR2 sequences are GTSNPN and SVGIG (reference sequence). Trimming stripped 0 bases from V and 2 bases from J, with 8 bases between.

The CDR3 protein is CASSLDRVLTEAFF. The CDR3 DNA reads TGTGCCAGCAGTCTGGACAGGGTCCTCACTGAAGCTTTCTTT. The rearrangement links TRBV6-5 to TRBJ1-1; TRBD1 agrees at 8 bases. The CDR3 has 14 residues. The junction had 6 bases not matched to a gene; V was cut back by 5 bases and J by 4 bases. CDR1 is MNHEY, CDR2 SVGAGI, per germline.

This chain connects TRBV29-1 to TRBJ1-4, with a tentative D call TRBD1 (5 bases). Germline assignment: CDR1 SQVTM and CDR2 ANQGSEA. V lost 6 bases, J lost 0 bases, and 11 bases lay in between. This CDR3 comprises 14 residues. CDR3 DNA sequence: TGCAGCGTCTACAGGCTTACAACTAATGAAAAACTGTTTTTT. Translated, it gives CSVYRLTTNEKLFF.

V usage is TRBV5-4 and J usage is TRBJ2-7; 9 positions match TRBD1. The CDR3 runs to 14 residues. V was pared by 3 bases and J by 4 bases, with 5 bases of the junction left unmatched. The germline V gene encodes CDR1 SGHNT and CDR2 YYREEE (reference sequence). Here the CDR3 DNA reads TGTGCCAGCAGCTCCGCCGGGACAGGGTACGAGCAGTACTTC. Translating it yields CASSSAGTGYEQYF.